One and the same sample provided the 11 T cell receptor beta chains below, sequenced in a study of blood T cell repertoires in COVID-19. The method was immunoSEQ multiplex PCR; TCRdb's version includes in-frame clones alone and lacks a portion of them. Of about 150,000 clones in the sample, around 80% are singletons; the top ten hold about 0.58%. The specimen sequenced was peripheral blood. Receptors originate from a man aged 60 to 75 with acute or convalescent COVID-19.

The chain couples TRBV29-1 to TRBJ1-1; tentatively, D is TRBD1 (5 bases). This CDR3 has 13 amino acids. Trimming cost V 6 bases and J 4 bases, with 15 bases left between them. Germline assignment: CDR1 SQVTM and CDR2 ANQGSEA. The CDR3 DNA is TGCAGCGTCAAGGGGTACGTGGGCACTGAAGCTTTCTTT. It codes for CSVKGYVGTEAFF.

The chain carries TRBV18 and TRBJ1-2; D remains unclear. V was clipped by 3 bases and J by 4 bases, with 9 bases between them. Germline assignment: CDR1 KGHSH and CDR2 LQKENI. The CDR3 has 13 amino acids. This CDR3 reads CASSPDTSYGYTF. The DNA of the CDR3 is TGTGCCAGCTCACCCGACACCTCCTATGGCTACACCTTC.

The chain has TRBV27 and TRBJ1-5; D not certain. The length of the CDR3 is 15 residues. Germline assignment: CDR1 MNHEY and CDR2 SMNVEV (reference sequence). Between the trimmed V and J ends, which lost 7 bases and 5 bases, there was a span of 18 bases. The DNA of the CDR3 is TGTGCCAGCACCGTCAAGCAACAGACCTATCAGCCCCAGCATTTT. It translates to CASTVKQQTYQPQHF.

This chain joins TRBV7-2 and TRBJ2-1; 14 nucleotides line up with TRBD2. V lost 5 bases and J lost 6; bases outside the gene matches: 9. Looked up from germline, CDR1 is SGHTA and CDR2 is FQGNSA. The CDR3 spans 17 residues. The CDR3 bases are TGTGCCAGCAGCCGGCAGTTAGGACTAGCGGGAGGCAATGAGCAGTTCTTC. It codes for CASSRQLGLAGGNEQFF. Together with reference TRBV7-2 and TRBJ2-1, the CDR3 gives the full variable domain: GAGVSQSPSNKVTEKGKDVELRCDPISGHTALYWYRQSLGQGLEFLIYFQGNSAPDKSGLPSDRFSAERTGGSVSTLTIQRTQQEDSAVYLCASSRQLGLAGGNEQFFGPGTRLTVL.

This clone was detected many times. This chain uses TRBV9 with TRBJ1-2; 11 bases agree with TRBD1. Germline V gene data show CDR1 as SGDLS and CDR2 as YYNGEE. The CDR3 spans 14 residues. V lost 2 bases to trimming and J lost 8 bases; unmatched junction nucleotides: 5. The CDR3 loop reads CASSVGQGGEGYTF. CDR3 nucleotides: TGTGCCAGCAGCGTGGGACAGGGGGGAGAGGGCTACACCTTC.

This chain joins TRBV7-8 and TRBJ2-1; 11 nucleotides line up with TRBD1. After removal of 5 bases from V and 7 bases from J, the junction contained 7 bases not matched to a gene. The CDR3 contains 15 residues. CDR1 is SGHVS and CDR2 is FQNEAQ in the germline V gene. The CDR3 DNA reads as TGTGCCAGCAGCCGAGGACAGGGGGCTTTGAATGAGCAGTTCTTC. This translates into CASSRGQGALNEQFF. Using reference TRBV7-8 and TRBJ2-1 for the parts outside the CDR3, the full variable domain is GAGVSQSPRYKVAKRGQDVALRCDPISGHVSLFWYQQALGQGPEFLTYFQNEAQLDKSGLPSDRFFAERPEGSVSTLKIQRTQQEDSAVYLCASSRGQGALNEQFFGPGTRLTVL.

CDR3: CASSLYAGQGISPLHF. CDR3 bases: TGTGCCAGCAGTTTATACGCGGGACAGGGGATCTCACCCCTCCACTTT. The chain is built from TRBV27 and TRBJ1-6, with 10 bases that match TRBD1. Per the germline V gene, CDR1 is MNHEY and CDR2 is SMNVEV (reference sequence). CDR3 length: 16 amino acids. The V and J ends lost 1 base and 10 bases, in that order; junction bases with no gene match: 7.

The DNA of the CDR3 is TGTGCCAGCAGCGTAGCAGGTAGCGGAGTAGCCAAAAACATTCAGTACTTC. Protein product: CASSVAGSGVAKNIQYF. V and J are TRBV9 and TRBJ2-4, with D possibly matching TRBD2 (6 bases). CDR1 is SGDLS and CDR2 is YYNGEE in the germline V gene. The CDR3 runs 17 residues. Trimming left V 0 bases short and J 0 bases short, with 13 bases between.

The chain joins TRBV4-2 to TRBJ2-7; 7 bases fit TRBD1. Germline CDR1 reads LGHNA; CDR2 reads YNFKEQ. Trimming removed 0 bases from V and 3 bases from J; junction bases left unmatched: 5. This CDR3 has 15 residues. For the CDR3, the DNA is TGTGCCAGCAGCCAAGATCGGGCAGGGGGCTACGAGCAGTACTTC. Protein: CASSQDRAGGYEQYF.

This rearrangement joins TRBV7-9 to TRBJ2-3; 10 bases align to TRBD2. V dropped 7 bases and J dropped 0; count of bases not matched to a gene: 13. CDR1 and CDR2 (germline): SEHNR, FQNEAQ (reference sequence). The length of the CDR3 is 18 residues. This CDR3 reads CASIYLRAGGTSTDTQYF. The CDR3 DNA reads as TGTGCCAGCATTTACTTACGAGCGGGAGGGACTAGCACAGATACGCAGTATTTT.

This rearrangement joins TRBV7-2 to TRBJ2-1; 10 bases fit TRBD2. The length of the CDR3 is 14 residues. J lost 10 bases, V lost 5 bases, and 8 bases had no gene match. CDR1 is SGHTA and CDR2 is FQGNSA in the germline V gene. Here the CDR3 reads CASSLGSGRSEQFF. CDR3 in DNA: TGTGCCAGCAGCCTAGGTAGCGGGAGGTCGGAGCAGTTCTTC.